This entry lists 25 T cell receptor beta chains sequenced from one sample in a study of cytomegalovirus exposure and HLA in healthy donors. PCR used 60 Vbeta primers and 13 Jbeta primers. Only in-frame clones appear in the TCRdb table, and some are missing; sequencing was by immunoSEQ multiplex PCR. Seen here are around 94,000 clones, around 85% observed once, and the top ten hold 2.1%. Source material: PBMCs. These receptors all stem from a man aged 18 to 29 in good health and CMV-seronegative.

This chain joins TRBV29-1 and TRBJ1-4; perhaps TRBD1 as D (6 bases). The V gene lost 8 bases and the J gene lost 4 bases, with 14 bases spanning the gap. Germline-derived CDR1 and CDR2 are SQVTM and ANQGSEA. The CDR3 extends over 13 amino acids. The CDR3 reads CSTLQGNNEKLFF. The CDR3 DNA reads as TGCAGCACCCTCCAGGGGAATAATGAAAAACTGTTTTTT.

The V and J genes are TRBV5-1 and TRBJ2-5; D is uncertain. Trimming removed 4 bases at V and 2 bases at J, with 15 bases between. Germline CDR1 and CDR2: SGHRS and YFSETQ. CDR3 length: 15 residues. The CDR3 nucleotides are TGCGCCAGCAGCAACAGTGGGCTGGAACAAGAGACCCAGTACTTC. Amino acids: CASSNSGLEQETQYF.

CDR3: CASSSRDSGPEAFF. The CDR3, as DNA: TGTGCCAGCAGTTCCCGGGACAGTGGCCCTGAAGCTTTCTTT. V gene TRBV27 combines with J gene TRBJ1-1; 7 nucleotides align to TRBD1. The CDR3 runs 14 residues. Germline CDR1 reads MNHEY; CDR2 reads SMNVEV (reference sequence). V lost 4 bases and J lost 6; bases outside the gene matches: 8.

This chain uses TRBV29-1 with TRBJ1-1; D is ambiguous. The CDR3 consists of 13 residues. Germline V gene lookup returns CDR1 SQVTM and CDR2 ANQGSEA. V dropped 6 bases and J dropped 4 bases, with 15 bases sitting between them. The CDR3 sequence: CSVVSGGGTEAFF. The CDR3 DNA reads TGCAGCGTCGTATCGGGTGGCGGCACTGAAGCTTTCTTT.

The CDR3 loop reads CASSPVANEQFF. In nucleotides, the CDR3 is TGTGCCAGCAGCCCGGTCGCGAATGAGCAGTTCTTC. The chain uses TRBV5-4 and TRBJ2-1; no reliable D call. Germline CDR1 SGHNT, CDR2 YYREEE (reference sequence). Trimming shortened V by 4 bases and J by 7 bases, and 9 bases separated the two germline ends. The CDR3 totals 12 residues.

The chain uses TRBV27 and TRBJ2-7; a weak D match, TRBD1 (6 bases). Germline CDR1 is MNHEY and CDR2 is SMNVEV (reference sequence). CDR3 length: 14 residues. The V gene lost 3 bases and the J gene lost 2 bases, with 11 bases spanning the gap. CDR3 residues: CASSFRDTAYEQYF. The CDR3 region has the DNA TGTGCCAGCAGTTTCCGGGACACCGCCTACGAGCAGTACTTC.

The chain couples TRBV5-6 to TRBJ1-1, with unresolved D. Trimming removed 4 bases at V and 4 bases at J, with 11 bases between. The V gene's germline CDR1 is SGHDT and CDR2 YYEEEE. This CDR3 has 13 residues. This CDR3 reads CASSPVGVTEAFF. For the CDR3, the DNA is TGTGCCAGCAGCCCGGTCGGGGTCACTGAAGCTTTCTTT. Full variable domain (missing parts from reference TRBV5-6 and TRBJ1-1): DAGVTQSPTHLIKTRGQQVTLRCSPKSGHDTVSWYQQALGQGPQFIFQYYEEEERQRGNFPDRFSGHQFPNYSSELNVNALLLGDSALYLCASSPVGVTEAFFGQGTRLTVV.

The chain links TRBV2 to TRBJ2-7; TRBD1 matches at 10 bases. This CDR3 comprises 15 residues. Trimming took 5 bases from V and 3 from J; bases not matched to a gene: 7. Germline V gene sequence: CDR1 SNHLY, CDR2 FYNNEI. The CDR3: CASSSARDRGYEQYF. In nucleotides, the CDR3 is TGTGCCAGCAGTTCAGCCAGGGACAGGGGCTACGAGCAGTACTTC.

This clone was picked up one time. The genes are TRBV19 and TRBJ1-5; maybe TRBD1 (5 bases). The germline V gene has CDR1 LNHDA and CDR2 SQIVND (reference sequence). This CDR3 contains 15 residues. The germline V and J ends were trimmed by 3 bases and 7 bases, with 16 bases remaining between them. The CDR3 region is CASSISVGGYQPQHF. The CDR3 coding sequence is TGTGCCAGTAGTATTTCCGTCGGGGGATACCAGCCCCAGCATTTT.

The J gene is TRBJ2-5, the V gene TRBV5-1; D is undetermined. Germline V gene data show CDR1 as SGHRS and CDR2 as YFSETQ. Trimming shortened V by 4 bases and J by 4 bases, and 17 bases separated the two germline ends. CDR3 size: 15 residues. The CDR3 here is CASSVSRIPPETQYF. CDR3 DNA sequence: TGCGCCAGCAGCGTCTCCAGAATTCCCCCAGAGACCCAGTACTTC.

This chain connects TRBV27 to TRBJ1-5; TRBD1 agrees at 7 bases. The CDR3 sequence is 14 residues long. Germline V gives CDR1 MNHEY, CDR2 SMNVEV (reference sequence). V shed 3 bases and J 5 bases; nucleotides not matched to a gene: 4. The CDR3 reads CASSFSGGHQPQHF. In nucleotides, the CDR3 is TGTGCCAGCAGTTTCTCAGGGGGGCATCAGCCCCAGCATTTT.

V gene TRBV30 combines with J gene TRBJ1-1; D gene ambiguous. The CDR3 loop spans 10 amino acids. With 3 bases removed from V and 8 bases from J, the gap between germline ends came to 7 bases. Per the germline V gene, CDR1 is GTSNPN and CDR2 is SVGIG (reference sequence). CDR3 sequence reads: CAWRSGEAFF. In nucleotides, the CDR3 is TGTGCCTGGAGGTCGGGGGAAGCTTTCTTT. Supplemented by reference TRBV30 and TRBJ1-1, the full variable domain reads SQTIHQWPATLVQPVGSPLSLECTVEGTSNPNLYWYRQAAGRGLQLLFYSVGIGQISSEVPQNLSASRPQDRQFILSSKKLLLSDSGFYLCAWRSGEAFFGQGTRLTVV.

This clone has more than one count but fewer than ten. V and J are TRBV4-3 and TRBJ1-2, with D maybe TRBD1 (6 bases). Per the germline V gene, CDR1 is LGHNA and CDR2 is YSLEER. V lost 3 bases to trimming and J lost 7 bases, with 15 bases between them. This CDR3 contains 14 residues. The CDR3 spells CASSHRTDASGYTF. CDR3 in DNA: TGCGCCAGCAGCCACCGGACAGATGCGAGTGGCTACACCTTC.

The chain has TRBV6-6 and TRBJ2-7, with a tentative D call TRBD2 (5 bases). In germline, CDR1 is MNHNY, CDR2 SVGAGI (reference sequence). CDR3 size: 15 residues. V was shortened by 4 bases and J by 0 bases, with 13 bases between the two germline ends. The chain's CDR3 is CASSWVRGSSYEQYF. CDR3 sequence (DNA): TGTGCCAGCAGTTGGGTTAGAGGGAGCTCCTACGAGCAGTACTTC.

This chain connects TRBV6-1 to TRBJ1-1; D unclear. CDR3 length: 13 residues. V lost 0 bases and J 9 bases, leaving 11 bases between the germline ends. Germline CDR1 MNHNS, CDR2 SASEGT. The CDR3 loop is CASSEAGRAQAFF. CDR3 DNA: TGTGCCAGCAGTGAAGCGGGGAGGGCCCAAGCTTTCTTT.

The chain is built from TRBV25-1 and TRBJ2-2, with TRBD1 matching 7 bases. The CDR3 is 15 amino acids. V was pared by 4 bases and J by 3 bases, with 5 bases of the junction left unmatched. Germline CDR1 reads MGHDK; CDR2 reads SYGVNS. DNA of the CDR3: TGTGCCAGCAGTGGGGGGACAGTGTACACCGGGGAGCTGTTTTTT. Amino acid sequence: CASSGGTVYTGELFF.

The genes are TRBV5-6 and TRBJ1-2; 9 bases match TRBD1. With V trimmed by 4 bases and J by 2 bases, 12 bases remained unmatched. This CDR3 is 17 amino acids long. CDR1 is SGHDT and CDR2 is YYEEEE in the germline V gene. The CDR3 DNA is TGTGCCAGCAGCGCCTACGGGACAGGGCCTAGAAACTATGGCTACACCTTC. It yields the protein CASSAYGTGPRNYGYTF.

This clone was seen a single time. V usage is TRBV30 and J usage is TRBJ1-3, with D hard to call. Germline CDR1 and CDR2: GTSNPN and SVGIG (reference sequence). CDR3 length equals 16 residues. Trimming stripped 0 bases from V and 0 bases from J, with 12 bases between. The CDR3 reads CAWSVDGGFSGNTIYF. CDR3 in DNA: TGTGCCTGGAGTGTAGACGGCGGTTTCTCTGGAAACACCATATATTTT.

This clone is a singleton in its sample. This sequence joins TRBV6-5 and TRBJ1-4; 7 nucleotides align to TRBD1. The CDR3 is 14 residues long. V shed 6 bases, J shed 4 bases, and the junction held 5 bases outside the gene matches. Per germline, CDR1 MNHEY and CDR2 SVGAGI. CDR3 in DNA: TGTGCCAGCAGGAGGGGACAGCTTAATGAAAAACTGTTTTTT. Its protein product is CASRRGQLNEKLFF.

This chain's CDR3 is CASNSQGAGIGLNTEAFF. DNA for the CDR3: TGTGCCAGCAACTCGCAGGGGGCGGGCATTGGTCTGAACACTGAAGCTTTCTTT. The chain joins TRBV7-9 to TRBJ1-1; 8 bases line up with TRBD1. CDR1 SEHNR and CDR2 FQNEAQ come from the germline V gene (reference sequence). J was trimmed by 0 bases and V by 7 bases; bases with no gene match: 16. The CDR3 consists of 18 residues.

The V call is TRBV21-1, the J call TRBJ1-4; no DNA check was done on the table's D call, TRBD1. TRBV21-1 is designated a pseudogene. CDR3 length equals 16 residues. The DNA for the CDR3 is TGTGCCAGCAGCAAAGCGCTTTGGCAGGGTGGGGAAAAACTGTTTTTT. Translation gives CASSKALWQGGEKLFF.

This clone was seen just once. V is TRBV29-1 and J is TRBJ2-4; D unclear. Trimming shortened V by 6 bases and J by 0 bases, and 6 bases separated the two germline ends. Germline CDR1 SQVTM, CDR2 ANQGSEA. This CDR3 is 12 amino acids long. CDR3 in DNA: TGCAGCGTCCCTTTAGCCAAAAACATTCAGTACTTC. The encoded protein is CSVPLAKNIQYF.

This clone was seen more than once but under ten times. In DNA form, the CDR3 reads TGTGCCAGTCGCGGGGGACTGGCCTACAATGAGCAGTTCTTC. Its protein is CASRGGLAYNEQFF. V usage is TRBV19 and J usage is TRBJ2-1, with 7 bases identical to TRBD2. Germline V gene lookup returns CDR1 LNHDA and CDR2 SQIVND (reference sequence). Trimming at V came to 8 bases and at J to 2 bases, leaving 6 bases not matched to a gene. The CDR3 loop spans 14 amino acids. The whole variable domain, remainder taken from reference TRBV19 and TRBJ2-1, is DGGITQSPKYLFRKEGQNVTLSCEQNLNHDAMYWYRQDPGQGLRLIYYSQIVNDFQKGDIAEGYSVSREKKESFPLTVTSAQKNPTAFYLCASRGGLAYNEQFFGPGTRLTVL.

The chain has TRBV7-9 and TRBJ2-5; a possible D gene is TRBD2 (6 bases). Trimming took off 2 bases at V and 3 bases at J, with 13 bases between the two ends. Germline V gene data show CDR1 as SEHNR and CDR2 as FQNEAQ (reference sequence). This CDR3 is 15 amino acids long. The CDR3 reads CASSLRTGGKETQYF. CDR3 in DNA: TGTGCCAGCAGCTTAAGGACCGGGGGTAAAGAGACCCAGTACTTC.

The rearrangement links TRBV27 to TRBJ2-3; 12 bases are a match to TRBD2. V lost 3 bases, J lost 5 bases, and 0 bases stayed unmatched. This CDR3 region has 14 residues. CDR1 is MNHEY and CDR2 is SMNVEV in the germline V gene (reference sequence). CDR3 in DNA: TGTGCCAGCAGTTTGGGACTAGCGGGAGATACGCAGTATTTT. Translated, it gives CASSLGLAGDTQYF.